This record looks at one T cell receptor (beta chain) sequence and its context. What it binds is not known. This specimen comes from a study of T cells in localized non-small cell lung cancer. General observations from the study: Investigators sequenced only a single tumor region, leaving heterogeneity possible.

The V and J ends lost 8 bases and 1 base, in that order; junction bases with no gene match: 6. This CDR3 comprises 14 residues. Germline assignment: CDR1 SGDLS and CDR2 YYNGEE. The method was immunoSEQ multiplex PCR; TCRdb's version includes in-frame clones alone and lacks a portion of them. The sample has some 50,000 clones, about four fifths seen once. The sample in question was peripheral blood mononuclear cells, obtained before any cancer treatment. The chain has TRBV9 and TRBJ2-1, with 7 bases that match TRBD1. The TCR originated in a man aged 35-75 years with stage III lung adenocarcinoma. The CDR3 DNA reads as TGTGCCAGTAGTAGGGGGCCTTCCTACAATGAGCAGTTCTTC. Translating gives CASSRGPSYNEQFF.